This T cell receptor (beta chain) was captured by sequencing in a study of human T cells and chemical hapten exposure. Study-level background: Small pooled library volume differences chiefly drove per-sample TCR yield variation.

TCRdb recomputed calls from the RACE reads with MiXCR, one row per CDR3 protein. The sample has over 70,000 distinct CDR3 sequences; 12% to 15% are singletons. Time point indicated: pre-sensitization, week 0. Treatment denoted: therapeutic diphenylcyclopropenone sensitization with weekly scalp DPC. The CDR3 totals 14 residues. Unmatched junction bases numbered 11, after V lost 5 bases and J lost 10 bases. This TCR derives from a woman aged 45 to 65 with alopecia areata. Some clones in this sample may be carry-over from other donors' samples. The sample in question was whole blood, obtained in connection with sensitization to the hapten diphenylcyclopropenone (DPC). V usage is TRBV12-3 or TRBV12-4 and J usage is TRBJ1-1, with 9 bases matching TRBD1. As DNA, the CDR3 is TGTGCCAGCAGTCCTAACCGGGACAGGGAGGGAGCTTTCTTT. Residues: CASSPNRDREGAFF.